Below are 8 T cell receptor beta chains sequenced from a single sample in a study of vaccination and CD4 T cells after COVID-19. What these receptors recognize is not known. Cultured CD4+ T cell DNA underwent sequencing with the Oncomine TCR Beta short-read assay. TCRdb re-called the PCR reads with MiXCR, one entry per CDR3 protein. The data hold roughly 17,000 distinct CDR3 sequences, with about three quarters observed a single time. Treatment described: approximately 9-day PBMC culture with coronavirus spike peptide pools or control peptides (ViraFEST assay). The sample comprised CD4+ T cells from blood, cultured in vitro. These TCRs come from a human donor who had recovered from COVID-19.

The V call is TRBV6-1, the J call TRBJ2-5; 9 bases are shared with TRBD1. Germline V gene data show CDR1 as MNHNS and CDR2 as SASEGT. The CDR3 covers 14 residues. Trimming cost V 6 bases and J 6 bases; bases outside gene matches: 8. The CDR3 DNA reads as TGTGCCAGCAGGGGAGGACAGGGGTTAAAGACCCAGTACTTC. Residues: CASRGGQGLKTQYF.

CDR3 sequence reads: CASSLGGPGETQYF. CDR3 bases: TGCGCCAGCAGCTTAGGAGGGCCCGGAGAGACCCAGTACTTC. The rearrangement uses TRBV5-1 and TRBJ2-5; TRBD2 might be the D (6 bases). Between the trimmed V and J ends, which lost 2 bases and 4 bases, there was a span of 12 bases. This CDR3 is 14 amino acids long. Germline CDR1 is SGHRS and CDR2 is YFSETQ.

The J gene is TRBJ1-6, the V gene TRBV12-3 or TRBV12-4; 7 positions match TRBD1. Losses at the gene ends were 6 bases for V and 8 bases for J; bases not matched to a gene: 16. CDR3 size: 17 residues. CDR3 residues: CASSPTRQGRADSPLHF. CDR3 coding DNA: TGTGCCAGCAGCCCGACGCGACAGGGCCGGGCGGATTCACCCCTCCACTTT.

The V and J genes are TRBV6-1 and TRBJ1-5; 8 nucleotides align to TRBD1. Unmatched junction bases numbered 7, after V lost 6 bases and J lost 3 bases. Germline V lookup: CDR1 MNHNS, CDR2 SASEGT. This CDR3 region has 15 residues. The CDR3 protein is CASSPGQGNNQPQHF. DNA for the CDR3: TGTGCCAGCAGCCCTGGACAGGGAAACAATCAGCCCCAGCATTTT.

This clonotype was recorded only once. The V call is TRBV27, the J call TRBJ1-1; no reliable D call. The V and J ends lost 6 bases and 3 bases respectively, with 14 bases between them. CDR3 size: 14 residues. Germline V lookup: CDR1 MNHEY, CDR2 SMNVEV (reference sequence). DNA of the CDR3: TGTGCCAGCAGGGGCGTCCTATGGGACACTGAAGCTTTCTTT. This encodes CASRGVLWDTEAFF.

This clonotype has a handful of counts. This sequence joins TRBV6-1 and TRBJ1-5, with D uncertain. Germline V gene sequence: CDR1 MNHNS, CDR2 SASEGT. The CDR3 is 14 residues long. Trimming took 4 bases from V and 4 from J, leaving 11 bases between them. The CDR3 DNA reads TGTGCCAGCAGTGGTAGGCAGCAGAATCAGCCCCAGCATTTT. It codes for CASSGRQQNQPQHF.

CDR3: CASSSTVNTEAFF. The CDR3 region has the DNA TGTGCCAGCAGCTCTACAGTGAACACTGAAGCTTTCTTT. V is TRBV7-2 and J is TRBJ1-1; no clear D. The CDR3 runs to 13 residues. With 4 bases removed from V and 0 bases from J, the gap between germline ends came to 6 bases. Per the germline V gene, CDR1 is SGHTA and CDR2 is FQGNSA.

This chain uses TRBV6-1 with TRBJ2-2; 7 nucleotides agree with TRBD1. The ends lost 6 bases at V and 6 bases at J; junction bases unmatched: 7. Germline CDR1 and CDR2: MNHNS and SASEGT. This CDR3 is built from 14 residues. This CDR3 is CASRGTVSSGELFF. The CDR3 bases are TGTGCCAGCAGAGGGACAGTATCCTCCGGGGAGCTGTTTTTT.